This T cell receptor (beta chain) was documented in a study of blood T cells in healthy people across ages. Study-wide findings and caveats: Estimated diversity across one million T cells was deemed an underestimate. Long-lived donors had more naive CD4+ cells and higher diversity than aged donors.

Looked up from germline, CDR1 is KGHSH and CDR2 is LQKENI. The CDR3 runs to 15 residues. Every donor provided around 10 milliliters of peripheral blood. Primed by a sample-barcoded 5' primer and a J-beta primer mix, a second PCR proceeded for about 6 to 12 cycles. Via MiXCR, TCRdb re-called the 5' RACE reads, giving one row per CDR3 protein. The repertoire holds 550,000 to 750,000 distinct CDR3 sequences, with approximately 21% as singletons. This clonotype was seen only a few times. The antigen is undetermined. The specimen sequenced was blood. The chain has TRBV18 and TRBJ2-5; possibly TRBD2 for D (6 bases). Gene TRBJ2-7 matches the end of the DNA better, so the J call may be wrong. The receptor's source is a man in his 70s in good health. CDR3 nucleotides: TGTGCCAGCTCACAAAGGGCTAGCGAGTCCTACGAGCAGTACTTC. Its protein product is CASSQRASESYEQYF.